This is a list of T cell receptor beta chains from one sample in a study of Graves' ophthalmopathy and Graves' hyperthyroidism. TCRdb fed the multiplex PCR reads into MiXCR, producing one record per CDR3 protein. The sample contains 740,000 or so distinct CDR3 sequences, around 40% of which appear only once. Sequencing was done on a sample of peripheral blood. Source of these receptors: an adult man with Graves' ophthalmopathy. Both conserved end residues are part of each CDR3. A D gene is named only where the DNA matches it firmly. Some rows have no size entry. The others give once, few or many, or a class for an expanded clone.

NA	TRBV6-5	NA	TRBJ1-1	TGTGCCAGCAGCAAACAGGGTTCGAACACTGAAGCTTTCTTT	CASSKQGSNTEAFF
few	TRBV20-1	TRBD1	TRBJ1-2	TGCAGTGCTCCGATCGGGACAGCCTATGGCTACACCTTC	CSAPIGTAYGYTF
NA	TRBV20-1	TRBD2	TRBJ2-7	TGCAGTGCCATTGGACTAGCGGTAACCTACGAGCAGTACTTC	CSAIGLAVTYEQYF
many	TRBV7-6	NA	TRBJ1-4	TGTGCCAGCAGGTCACGGCCGGGTGAAAAACTGTTTTTT	CASRSRPGEKLFF
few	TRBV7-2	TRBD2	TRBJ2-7	TGTGCCAGCAGGTTAGCCCGGGACTATCCCTACGAGCAGTACTTC	CASRLARDYPYEQYF
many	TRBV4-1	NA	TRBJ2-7	TGCGCCAGCAGCAAGTGGGAACTAGCCGAGCAGTACTTC	CASSKWELAEQYF
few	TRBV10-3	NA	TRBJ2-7	TGTGCCATCAGTGTCGCAGGTCCGTACGAGCAGTACTTC	CAISVAGPYEQYF
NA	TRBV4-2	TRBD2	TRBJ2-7	TGTGCCAGCAGCCAAGATCTTACTAGCGGAACCTACGAGCAGTACTTC	CASSQDLTSGTYEQYF
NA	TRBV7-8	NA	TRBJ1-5	TGTGCCAACAGCCCCCGCGGCAATCAGCCCCAGCATTTT	CANSPRGNQPQHF
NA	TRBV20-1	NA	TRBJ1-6	TGCAGGACATACCTACACAGCTACTCCTATAATTCACCCCTCCACTTT	CRTYLHSYSYNSPLHF
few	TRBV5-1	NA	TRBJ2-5	TGCGCCAGCAGCTTGGATGGCAGAAAAGAGACCCAGTACTTC	CASSLDGRKETQYF
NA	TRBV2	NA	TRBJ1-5	TGTGCCAGCACCCCGACCCTCGGGAGCCACCTCAATCAGCCCCAGCATTTT	CASTPTLGSHLNQPQHF
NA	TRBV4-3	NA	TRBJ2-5	TGCGCCAGCAGCCAAGACGTATCGGAGACCCAGTACTTC	CASSQDVSETQYF
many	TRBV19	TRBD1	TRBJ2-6	TGTGCCAGTAGTTTACAGGGGGCGATCGTCGCTGGGGCCAACGTCCTGACTTTC	CASSLQGAIVAGANVLTF
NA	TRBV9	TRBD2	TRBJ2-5	TGTGCCAGCGGCGTAGAGGCTAGCGGGGACCGGGAGACCCAGTACTTC	CASGVEASGDRETQYF
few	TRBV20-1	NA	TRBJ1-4	TGCGCGGGGGGGGAGAATGAAAAACTGTTTTTT	CAGGENEKLFF
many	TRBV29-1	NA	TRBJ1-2	TGCAGCGTTGAAGAGGGACCTCGATATGGCTACACCTTC	CSVEEGPRYGYTF
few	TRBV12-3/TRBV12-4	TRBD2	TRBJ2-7	TGTGCCAGCAGTAAAACCGGGACTAGTGTCTACGAGCAGTACTTC	CASSKTGTSVYEQYF